Given below is one T cell receptor (beta chain) in context. The data belong to a study of cytomegalovirus exposure and HLA in healthy donors. Study overall: The 500 to 850 first-cohort repertoires and the 120 or so validation repertoires shared the same platform, a later analysis reported.

Here immunoSEQ multiplex PCR was the method, and the copy in TCRdb shows in-frame clones only, minus some. The data contain about 63,000 clones, 85% to 95% of them singletons. Trimming left V 4 bases short and J 8 bases short, with 15 bases between. CDR1 is SGHVS, CDR2 FQNEAQ, per germline. The CDR3 totals 13 residues. The receptor's source is a young woman in good health and CMV-seropositive. Sequencing was performed on PBMCs. The chain couples TRBV7-8 to TRBJ2-7, with D possibly TRBD2 on 5 matching bases. CDR3 DNA: TGTGCCAGCAGCTGGGGAGTTTCGGGAAAGCAGTACTTC. Amino acids: CASSWGVSGKQYF.